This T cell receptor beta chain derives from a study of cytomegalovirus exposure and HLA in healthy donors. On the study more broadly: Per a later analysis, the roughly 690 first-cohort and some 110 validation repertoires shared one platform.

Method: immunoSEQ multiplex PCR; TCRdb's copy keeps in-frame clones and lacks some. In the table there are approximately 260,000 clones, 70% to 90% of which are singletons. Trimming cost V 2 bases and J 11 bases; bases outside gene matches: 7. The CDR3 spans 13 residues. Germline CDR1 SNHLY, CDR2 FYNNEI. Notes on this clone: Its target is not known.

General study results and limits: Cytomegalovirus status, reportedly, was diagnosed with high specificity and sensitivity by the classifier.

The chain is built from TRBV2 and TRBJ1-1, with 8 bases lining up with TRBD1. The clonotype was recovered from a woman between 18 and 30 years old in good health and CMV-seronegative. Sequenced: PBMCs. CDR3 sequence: CASSEFQGAAAFF. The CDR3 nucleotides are TGTGCCAGCAGTGAATTCCAGGGGGCCGCCGCTTTCTTT.